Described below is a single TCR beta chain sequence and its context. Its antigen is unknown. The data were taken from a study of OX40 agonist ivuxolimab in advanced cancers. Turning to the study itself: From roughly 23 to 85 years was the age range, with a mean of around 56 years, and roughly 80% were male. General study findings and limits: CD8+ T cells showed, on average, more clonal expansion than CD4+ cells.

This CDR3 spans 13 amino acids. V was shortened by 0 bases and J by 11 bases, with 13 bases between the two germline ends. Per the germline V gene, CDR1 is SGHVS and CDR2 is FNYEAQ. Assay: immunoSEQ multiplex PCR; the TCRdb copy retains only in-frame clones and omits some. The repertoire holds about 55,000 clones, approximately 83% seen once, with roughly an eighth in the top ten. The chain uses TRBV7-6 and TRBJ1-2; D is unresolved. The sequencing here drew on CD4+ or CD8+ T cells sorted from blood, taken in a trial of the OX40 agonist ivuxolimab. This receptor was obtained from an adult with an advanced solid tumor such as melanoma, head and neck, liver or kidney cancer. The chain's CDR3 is CASSLAPNREYTF. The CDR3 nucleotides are TGTGCCAGCAGCTTAGCACCCAACCGGGAGTACACCTTC. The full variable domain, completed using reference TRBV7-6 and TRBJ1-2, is GAGVSQSPRYKVTKRGQDVALRCDPISGHVSLYWYRQALGQGPEFLTYFNYEAQQDKSGLPNDRFSAERPEGSISTLTIQRTEQRDSAMYRCASSLAPNREYTFGSGTRLTVV.